The 20 T cell receptor beta chains listed next were all sequenced from one sample in a study of blood T cell repertoires in COVID-19. Clones were sequenced by immunoSEQ multiplex PCR, and TCRdb holds only the in-frame ones, with some missing. The sample yields fewer than 250,000 clones, 70% to 90% seen once. Sequences were obtained from peripheral blood. These receptor sequences come from a middle-aged man with acute or convalescent COVID-19.

A word on this clone: A read error may be the cause here, since a much bigger clone is one base away. The rearrangement uses TRBV6-5 and TRBJ2-2; 10 bases are shared with TRBD2. The CDR3 is 14 amino acids. CDR1 and CDR2 (germline): MNHEY, SVGAGI. J lost 1 base, V lost 8 bases, and 1 base had no gene match. The CDR3 spells CASRTSGNTGELFF. The DNA of the CDR3 is TGTGCCAGCCGGACTAGCGGGAACACCGGGGAGCTGTTTTTT.

The chain employs TRBV28 and TRBJ2-1, with D perhaps matching TRBD2 (6 bases). Germline V gives CDR1 MDHEN, CDR2 SYDVKM. This CDR3 is 12 amino acids long. Trimming shortened V by 2 bases and J by 10 bases, and 9 bases separated the two germline ends. The CDR3 nucleotides are TGTGCCAGCAGTTTACAACGGGAGGAGCAGTTCTTC. It specifies CASSLQREEQFF.

The J gene is TRBJ2-1, the V gene TRBV5-1; a weak D match, TRBD1 (6 bases). Germline V CDR1 and CDR2: SGHRS, YFSETQ. The CDR3 length is 18 residues. Trimming left V 3 bases short and J 1 base short, with 20 bases between. CDR3 DNA: TGCGCCAGCAGCTCGAGCCAAACAGGGCTCACATCCTACAATGAGCAGTTCTTC. This translates into CASSSSQTGLTSYNEQFF.

The V gene is TRBV9, the J gene TRBJ2-1; 14 nucleotides agree with TRBD2. The CDR3 has 18 residues. In germline, CDR1 is SGDLS, CDR2 YYNGEE. The ends lost 3 bases at V and 0 bases at J; junction bases unmatched: 5. This CDR3 is CASSAGLAGDRSYNEQFF. The CDR3 nucleotides are TGTGCCAGCAGCGCGGGACTAGCGGGAGACCGCTCCTACAATGAGCAGTTCTTC.

Concerning this clone: The sample carries other DNA sequences with the same CDR3. The chain uses TRBV3-1 (or the pseudogene TRBV3-2) and TRBJ1-1; no definite D call. Trimming removed 1 base from V and 0 bases from J, with 6 bases in between. Germline CDR1 reads LGHDT; CDR2 reads YNNKEL (reference sequence). CDR3 length equals 14 residues. CDR3 in DNA: TGTGCCAGCAGCCAAGGGGCCTTGAACACTGAAGCTTTCTTT. Protein: CASSQGALNTEAFF.

The rearrangement joins TRBV30 to TRBJ2-5; TRBD1 aligns across 7 bases. CDR1 is GTSNPN and CDR2 is SVGIG in the germline V gene (reference sequence). The CDR3 loop spans 14 amino acids. V was pared by 0 bases and J by 2 bases, with 3 bases of the junction left unmatched. This CDR3 is CAWSVGQPQETQYF. The DNA of the CDR3 is TGTGCCTGGAGTGTGGGACAGCCACAAGAGACCCAGTACTTC. Drawing the rest from reference TRBV30 and TRBJ2-5, the complete variable domain is SQTIHQWPATLVQPVGSPLSLECTVEGTSNPNLYWYRQAAGRGLQLLFYSVGIGQISSEVPQNLSASRPQDRQFILSSKKLLLSDSGFYLCAWSVGQPQETQYFGPGTRLLVL.

The V gene is TRBV5-1, the J gene TRBJ2-2, with 8 bases fitting TRBD2. This CDR3 is built from 15 residues. Germline values: CDR1 SGHRS, CDR2 YFSETQ. The junction had 5 bases not matched to a gene; V was cut back by 2 bases and J by 5 bases. CDR3 loop: CASSLGTSKTGELFF. The DNA for the CDR3 is TGCGCCAGCAGCTTAGGGACTAGTAAGACCGGGGAGCTGTTTTTT. Using reference TRBV5-1 and TRBJ2-2 for the parts outside the CDR3, the full variable domain is KAGVTQTPRYLIKTRGQQVTLSCSPISGHRSVSWYQQTPGQGLQFLFEYFSETQRNKGNFPGRFSGRQFSNSRSEMNVSTLELGDSALYLCASSLGTSKTGELFFGEGSRLTVL.

The chain has TRBV28 and TRBJ2-7, with D possibly matching TRBD1 (6 bases). The CDR3 totals 15 residues. V was shortened by 7 bases and J by 0 bases, with 16 bases between the two germline ends. Germline-derived CDR1 and CDR2 are MDHEN and SYDVKM. CDR3 loop: CASTGTTQSSYEQYF. CDR3 bases: TGTGCCAGCACCGGGACAACACAGAGCTCCTACGAGCAGTACTTC.

The chain uses TRBV5-4 and TRBJ2-7, with D unclear. Trimming removed 2 bases from V and 7 bases from J, with 13 bases in between. The CDR3 is 13 amino acids. Germline values: CDR1 SGHNT, CDR2 YYREEE (reference sequence). The CDR3 DNA sequence: TGTGCCAGCAGCTTCGAGGATTCCGGGGAGCAGTACTTC. Protein sequence: CASSFEDSGEQYF. Full variable domain (remainder filled in from reference TRBV5-4 and TRBJ2-7): ETGVTQSPTHLIKTRGQQVTLRCSSQSGHNTVSWYQQALGQGPQFIFQYYREEENGRGNFPPRFSGLQFPNYSSELNVNALELDDSALYLCASSFEDSGEQYFGPGTRLTVT.

This chain uses TRBV27 with TRBJ1-6; unclear D gene. The V end lost 2 bases, the J end lost 7 bases, and 15 bases lay between the germline ends. Germline-derived CDR1 and CDR2 are MNHEY and SMNVEV (reference sequence). The CDR3 extends over 16 amino acids. CDR3 sequence: CASSLDGARLNSPLHF. CDR3 DNA: TGTGCCAGCAGTTTAGATGGTGCTAGATTGAATTCACCCCTCCACTTT.

About this clone: This sample includes further DNA sequences coding for the same CDR3. The chain is built from TRBV6-5 and TRBJ1-4, with a weak D call TRBD1 (5 bases). Germline lookup yields CDR1 MNHEY and CDR2 SVGAGI. The CDR3 extends over 14 amino acids. Trimming pared 2 bases from V and 3 bases from J, leaving 7 bases between. The CDR3 DNA follows: TGTGCCAGCAGTTACGGGGGGTCTAATGAAAAACTGTTTTTT. It codes for CASSYGGSNEKLFF.

This clone was found a few times. The chain couples TRBV5-1 to TRBJ1-4; no clear D gene. The germline gives CDR1 SGHRS, CDR2 YFSETQ. The CDR3 spans 15 residues. Trimming removed 1 base at V and 3 bases at J, with 10 bases between. The CDR3 DNA reads TGCGCCAGCAGCTTGCCGCAACTGGCTAATGAAAAACTGTTTTTT. Protein sequence: CASSLPQLANEKLFF.

This clone was seen a single time. The chain combines TRBV30 with TRBJ1-5; D not certain. Germline CDR1 is GTSNPN and CDR2 is SVGIG (reference sequence). The CDR3 sequence is 13 residues long. V dropped 2 bases and J dropped 9 bases, with 14 bases sitting between them. For the CDR3, the DNA is TGTGCCTGGAGTCCCGCGTACTCGGGGCCCCAGCATTTT. It is translated as CAWSPAYSGPQHF.

This chain connects TRBV28 to TRBJ2-7, with 8 bases matching TRBD1. V dropped 7 bases and J dropped 3; count of bases not matched to a gene: 8. The CDR3 sequence is 14 residues long. CDR1 is MDHEN and CDR2 is SYDVKM in the germline V gene. In nucleotides, the CDR3 is TGTGCCAGCACTCACGGGACAGGCTTCTACGAGCAGTACTTC. Amino acid sequence: CASTHGTGFYEQYF.

The V gene is TRBV6-4, the J gene TRBJ2-4; possibly TRBD1 for D (5 bases). The CDR3 extends over 14 amino acids. Germline V gene lookup returns CDR1 MRHNA and CDR2 SNTAGT. V lost 2 bases, J lost 7 bases, and 12 bases lay in between. The CDR3 sequence: CASSDQGSSNIQYF. CDR3 DNA: TGTGCCAGCAGTGACCAGGGCAGCTCGAACATTCAGTACTTC.

This rearrangement joins TRBV29-1 to TRBJ2-7, with 9 bases identical to TRBD1. Per the germline V gene, CDR1 is SQVTM and CDR2 is ANQGSEA. The CDR3 spans 18 residues. J was trimmed by 1 base and V by 1 base; bases with no gene match: 14. The CDR3 bases are TGCAGCGTTGAAGGCGGGACAGGGTTGGCGGGGAATTCCTACGAGCAGTACTTC. This encodes CSVEGGTGLAGNSYEQYF.

The chain recombines TRBV6-1 with TRBJ1-1; D gene unclear. Looked up from germline, CDR1 is MNHNS and CDR2 is SASEGT. The CDR3 has 12 amino acids. Trimming took off 1 base at V and 7 bases at J, with 7 bases between the two ends. The CDR3 DNA is TGTGCCAGCAGTGAAGTTGTAGATGAAGCTTTCTTT. The encoded protein is CASSEVVDEAFF.

The rearrangement uses TRBV6-5 and TRBJ2-5, with 14 bases fitting TRBD2. The CDR3 runs to 15 residues. Germline V CDR1 and CDR2: MNHEY, SVGAGI. V trimming: 4 bases; J trimming: 2 bases; junction bases outside the gene matches: 0. Here the CDR3 reads CASSWTSGRQETQYF. The CDR3 DNA reads TGTGCCAGCAGTTGGACTAGCGGGAGGCAAGAGACCCAGTACTTC.

The chain links TRBV24-1 to TRBJ2-3, with D unresolved. V shed 5 bases and J shed 0 bases, with 8 bases lying between them. This CDR3 spans 14 amino acids. Per the germline V gene, CDR1 is KGHDR and CDR2 is SFDVKD. CDR3: CATSAGRSTDTQYF. The CDR3 DNA sequence: TGTGCCACCAGTGCCGGTCGGAGCACAGATACGCAGTATTTT.

This clone was detected only once. The chain has TRBV6-5 and TRBJ1-2; TRBD1 matches 9 bases. With 6 bases clipped from V and 3 bases from J, the junction kept 5 bases outside the gene matches. CDR1 and CDR2 (germline): MNHEY, SVGAGI. The CDR3 covers 14 residues. The CDR3 is CASSLRTGDYGYTF. CDR3 bases: TGTGCCAGCAGCCTCAGGACAGGGGACTATGGCTACACCTTC.